The rows below give T cell receptor beta chains drawn from one sample of a study of cytomegalovirus exposure and HLA in healthy donors. Data came from immunoSEQ multiplex PCR; TCRdb stores just in-frame clones and leaves some out. The sample contains roughly 86,000 clones, approximately 64% of which appear only once. The sequencing sample was made of PBMCs. These receptors came from a woman between 50 and 59 years old in good health and CMV-seropositive. The CDR3 runs from the conserved cysteine through the conserved F or W. A D gene is named only where the DNA matches it firmly. Expanded clones are given a class, and other clones once, few, many or no size at all.

J gene,clone size,V gene,D gene,CDR3 DNA,CDR3 protein
TRBJ1-1,NA,TRBV28,NA,TGTGCCAGCTCACCGATGGACAGCGGATATGGCGAAGCTTTCTTT,CASSPMDSGYGEAFF
TRBJ1-2,NA,TRBV5-1,NA,TGCGCCAGCAGCCCGGAGGGGTCTTTTAACTATGGCTACACCTTC,CASSPEGSFNYGYTF
TRBJ1-2,NA,TRBV5-5,TRBD1,TGTGCCAGCAGCTTGAGAGACAGGGGGGGCTATGGCTACACCTTC,CASSLRDRGGYGYTF
TRBJ2-5,few,TRBV29-1,NA,TGCAGCGTTGAAGTTGGGGGCTATGGGGAGACCCAGTACTTC,CSVEVGGYGETQYF
TRBJ2-3,NA,TRBV4-2,NA,TGTGCCAGCAGCCAAGACGGTGGGGCGGCGTCAGATACGCAGTATTTT,CASSQDGGAASDTQYF
TRBJ1-1,NA,TRBV29-1,NA,TGCAGCGTCGCGGATCAAATGAACACTGAAGCTTTCTTT,CSVADQMNTEAFF
TRBJ1-1,few,TRBV29-1,TRBD1,TGCAGCGTGGACAGGGGAGGGACTGAAGCTTTCTTT,CSVDRGGTEAFF
TRBJ2-1,NA,TRBV7-8,TRBD2,TGTGCCAGCACCTTGGGGGGGTGGCGGGGGTCCTACAATGAGCAGTTCTTC,CASTLGGWRGSYNEQFF
TRBJ2-3,few,TRBV5-1,NA,TGCGCCAGCAGGCGACTCGGATCCGAAGATACGCAGTATTTT,CASRRLGSEDTQYF
TRBJ1-1,NA,TRBV7-9,NA,TGTGCCAGCACCGTCGGCGGGGTGAACACTGAAGCTTTCTTT,CASTVGGVNTEAFF
TRBJ2-3,NA,TRBV9,TRBD2,TGTGCCAGCAGCGTAGCTGTCGGGGGAGCGGGGGGTGGTGATACGCAGTATTTT,CASSVAVGGAGGGDTQYF
TRBJ2-2,NA,TRBV30,NA,TGTGCCTGGAGCACCGCGGAGGGCACCGGGGAGCTGTTTTTT,CAWSTAEGTGELFF
TRBJ2-3,NA,TRBV5-6,TRBD2,TGTGCCAGCAGCCACCTAGGACTAGCGACGCCGTTAGACACAGATACGCAGTATTTT,CASSHLGLATPLDTDTQYF
TRBJ2-6,NA,TRBV19,TRBD1,TGTGCCAGTAGGGTACAGGGGGCTGGGGCCAACGTCCTGACTTTC,CASRVQGAGANVLTF
TRBJ1-1,many,TRBV6-1,TRBD1,TGTGCCAGCAGTGATTTGTCGACAGGGGACACTGAAGCTTTCTTT,CASSDLSTGDTEAFF
TRBJ1-3,NA,TRBV5-1,NA,TGCGCCAGCAGCTTGTTTTCGGGCTCTGGAAACACCATATATTTT,CASSLFSGSGNTIYF
TRBJ2-6,NA,TRBV4-2,NA,TGTGCCAGCAGCCAGCAGGGGAAGGAGGGGGCCAACGTCCTGACTTTC,CASSQQGKEGANVLTF
TRBJ1-2,NA,TRBV29-1,TRBD1,TGCAGCGTTGAAGGCGACAGGGCCAACCCTTATGGCTACACCTTC,CSVEGDRANPYGYTF
TRBJ2-5,NA,TRBV5-1,TRBD2,TGCGCCAGCAGCTTGCAGCCTAGCGGGGAGCAAGAGACCCAGTACTTC,CASSLQPSGEQETQYF
TRBJ1-6,NA,TRBV10-3,TRBD1,TGTGCCATCAAAGCGACAGGGGATTCACCCCTCCACTTT,CAIKATGDSPLHF
TRBJ2-1,NA,TRBV7-3,TRBD1,TGTGCCAGCGGACAGGGCGACTACAATGAGCAGTTCTTC,CASGQGDYNEQFF
TRBJ1-1,few,TRBV6-5,NA,TGTGCCAGCAGTTACTCGCCGGACACTGAAGCTTTCTTT,CASSYSPDTEAFF
TRBJ2-5,NA,TRBV28,NA,TGTGCCAGCAGTTTTTTACTATCCGGGACACAGACCCAGTACTTC,CASSFLLSGTQTQYF
TRBJ1-2,NA,TRBV28,TRBD1,TGTGCCAGCAGTTTAGTGGGGACAGGGAAGGATGGCTACACCTTC,CASSLVGTGKDGYTF
TRBJ2-7,NA,TRBV29-1,TRBD1,TGCAGCGTTTCAGGGGGCAGTTACGAGCAGTACTTC,CSVSGGSYEQYF
TRBJ2-1,NA,TRBV2,NA,TGTGCCAGCAGTCTAACCGGACAGGGACTACACAATGAGCAGTTCTTC,CASSLTGQGLHNEQFF
TRBJ1-2,once,TRBV7-2,TRBD1,TGTGCCAGCAGCTTAGAGCCGGCCAGGGGGCATGGCTACACCTTC,CASSLEPARGHGYTF
TRBJ2-5,NA,TRBV29-1,TRBD1,TGCAGCGTTGAGACAGGGAGAGAGACCCAGTACTTC,CSVETGRETQYF
TRBJ1-6,few,TRBV4-2,TRBD1,TGTGCCAGCAGCTCGACAGGGGGCACTTCACCCCTCCACTTT,CASSSTGGTSPLHF
TRBJ2-7,once,TRBV7-2,NA,TGTGCCAGCAGCCTACACAGGAGCTCCTACGAGCAGTACTTC,CASSLHRSSYEQYF
TRBJ1-2,NA,TRBV20-1,NA,TGCAGTGCTAGTAATTATGGCTACACCTTC,CSASNYGYTF
TRBJ2-4,NA,TRBV2,NA,TGTGCCAGCAACAAGGACAGACAAAACATTCAGTACTTC,CASNKDRQNIQYF
TRBJ2-2,NA,TRBV11-1,NA,TGTGCCAGCAGCCATATTGACCGGGGGACCGGGGAGCTGTTTTTT,CASSHIDRGTGELFF
TRBJ2-5,NA,TRBV7-9,NA,TGTGCCAGCAGCTTCGGGAGTTGGGAGACCCAGTACTTC,CASSFGSWETQYF
TRBJ2-1,few,TRBV5-4,TRBD2,TGTGCCAGCAGCTTGTTCAGCGGGGGCTCAAATGAGCAGTTCTTC,CASSLFSGGSNEQFF
TRBJ2-7,NA,TRBV5-4,TRBD2,TGTGCCAGCAGCTTGAGTACTAGCGGCTACGAGCAGTACTTC,CASSLSTSGYEQYF
TRBJ1-5,once,TRBV6-1,NA,TGTGCCAGCAAGGGGGATCAGCCCCAGCATTTT,CASKGDQPQHF
TRBJ2-5,NA,TRBV7-6,NA,TGTGCCAGCAGCCTCGGTCGAGGGTTGGAAGAGGCCCAGTACTTC,CASSLGRGLEEAQYF
TRBJ1-2,few,TRBV9,NA,TGTGCCAGCAGCGTAGGTTCCGGGACATCTAACTATGGCTACACCTTC,CASSVGSGTSNYGYTF
TRBJ1-4,few,TRBV4-1,TRBD1,TGCGCCAGCAGCGAAGGGACAGGGGATGAAAAACTGTTTTTT,CASSEGTGDEKLFF
TRBJ2-2,few,TRBV5-1,NA,TGCGCCAGCAGCTTGTTTAGGAACACCGGGGAGCTGTTTTTT,CASSLFRNTGELFF
TRBJ1-1,NA,TRBV7-2,NA,TGTGCCAGCAGTTACGTATGGGGAGGGGACACTGAAGCTTTCTTT,CASSYVWGGDTEAFF
TRBJ2-2,NA,TRBV5-1,TRBD2,TGCGCCAGCAGCTTGGATCTTAGCGGGGGATCGAACACCGGGGAGCTGTTTTTT,CASSLDLSGGSNTGELFF
TRBJ1-1,NA,TRBV7-9,NA,TGTTCCAGCAGCCGGATTGGACAGGAAGCTTTCTTT,CSSSRIGQEAFF
TRBJ1-1,NA,TRBV13,NA,TGTGCCAGCAGCTCATCCGGGACTTTGAACACTGAAGCTTTCTTT,CASSSSGTLNTEAFF
TRBJ1-2,NA,TRBV25-1,NA,TGTGCCAGCAACAAACGGGGGGCTCATCCTCCAAACTATGGCTACACCTTC,CASNKRGAHPPNYGYTF
TRBJ1-3,NA,TRBV4-1,NA,TGCGCCAGCAGCCAAGGTCTGGACAGTCCCTCTGGAAACACCATATATTTT,CASSQGLDSPSGNTIYF
TRBJ2-3,NA,TRBV30,NA,TGTGCCTGGAGTGTACTCATCACAGATACGCAGTATTTT,CAWSVLITDTQYF
TRBJ2-7,few,TRBV2,NA,TGTGCCAGCAGTGACAGATTTTCCTACGAGCAGTACTTC,CASSDRFSYEQYF
TRBJ2-3,once,TRBV7-9,NA,TGTTCCAGCGCGTCTGATGGTGCAGATACGCAGTATTTT,CSSASDGADTQYF
TRBJ1-1,NA,TRBV5-1,TRBD1,TGCGCCAGCAGCTTAACCGGGACAGCCACTGAAGCTTTCTTT,CASSLTGTATEAFF
TRBJ1-2,NA,TRBV13,NA,TGTGCCAGCGCCCGCGGGGGCTGGTATGGCTACACCTTC,CASARGGWYGYTF
TRBJ2-2,NA,TRBV7-9,NA,TGTGCCAGCAGCCCCTACACCGGGGAGCTGTTTTTT,CASSPYTGELFF
TRBJ1-1,few,TRBV7-9,NA,TGTGCCAGCAGCTTAGGTTCCGCTGAAGCTTTCTTT,CASSLGSAEAFF
TRBJ2-7,NA,TRBV28,TRBD1,TGTGCCAGCTCCCCGACAGGGGTCCCCTACGAGCAGTACTTC,CASSPTGVPYEQYF
TRBJ2-1,NA,TRBV28,TRBD1,TGTGCCAGCAGTTCCCAGACAGGGGTCAATGAGCAGTTCTTC,CASSSQTGVNEQFF
TRBJ2-1,NA,TRBV27,TRBD2,TGTGCCAGCAGCTACTTCGCGGGGGCCTACAATGAGCAGTTCTTC,CASSYFAGAYNEQFF
TRBJ1-6,NA,TRBV19,NA,TGTGCCAGTAGTTTCGCCCAGGGGCGCGTAAATTCACCCCTCCACTTT,CASSFAQGRVNSPLHF
TRBJ1-3,NA,TRBV30,NA,TGTGCCTGGAGTGTAGCGGGGGCCTCTGGAAACACCATATATTTT,CAWSVAGASGNTIYF